The 20 T cell receptor beta chains below were found in one sample sequenced in a study of blood T cell repertoires in COVID-19. Data came from immunoSEQ multiplex PCR; TCRdb stores just in-frame clones and leaves some out. The sample records around 250,000 clones, about 83% being singletons. The sequencing input was peripheral blood. Source of these receptors: an elderly woman with COVID-19, enrolled during active disease.

V and J are TRBV6-5 and TRBJ1-6; D unclear. The CDR3 is 14 residues long. Trimming took 6 bases from V and 0 from J, leaving 6 bases between them. Germline-derived CDR1 and CDR2 are MNHEY and SVGAGI. The CDR3 region has the DNA TGTGCCAGCAGGTTGAGCTCCTATAATTCACCCCTCCACTTT. Amino acids: CASRLSSYNSPLHF.

V is TRBV6-5 and J is TRBJ2-1; TRBD2 matches at 8 bases. Germline CDR1 and CDR2: MNHEY and SVGAGI. J was trimmed by 0 bases and V by 8 bases; bases with no gene match: 0. The CDR3 covers 13 residues. The CDR3 sequence is CASREGSYNEQFF. CDR3 DNA: TGTGCCAGCCGGGAGGGCTCCTACAATGAGCAGTTCTTC.

The CDR3 DNA sequence: TGTGCCAGCAGCTACGACAGGGTGAATGGCTACACCTTC. Its protein is CASSYDRVNGYTF. This sequence joins TRBV7-2 and TRBJ1-2; TRBD1 agrees at 7 bases. V was pared by 4 bases and J by 6 bases, with 5 bases of the junction left unmatched. The CDR3 is 13 amino acids. Germline lookup yields CDR1 SGHTA and CDR2 FQGNSA.

In this sample, this clone turned up once. V and J are TRBV28 and TRBJ2-1, with 8 bases that match TRBD1. The CDR3 sequence is 16 residues long. Trimming at V came to 5 bases and at J to 1 base, leaving 7 bases not matched to a gene. Germline CDR1 MDHEN, CDR2 SYDVKM. The CDR3 loop is CASSALQGDSYNEQFF. The CDR3 DNA is TGTGCCAGCAGTGCTTTACAGGGGGATTCCTACAATGAGCAGTTCTTC.

This chain links TRBV3-1 (or the pseudogene TRBV3-2) with TRBJ2-1, with 8 positions matching TRBD2. The CDR3 loop spans 15 amino acids. Germline V gives CDR1 LGHDT, CDR2 YNNKEL (reference sequence). Unmatched junction bases numbered 8, after V lost 1 base and J lost 9 bases. CDR3 DNA: TGTGCCAGCAGCCAAGGGTCGGGGGGGGTTATTGAGCAGTTCTTC. This translates into CASSQGSGGVIEQFF.

This chain joins TRBV3-1 (or the pseudogene TRBV3-2) and TRBJ2-1; the match to TRBD2 covers 10 bases. Germline V gene data show CDR1 as LGHDT and CDR2 as YNNKEL (reference sequence). Trimming removed 4 bases from V and 7 bases from J; junction bases left unmatched: 4. The CDR3 consists of 14 residues. DNA of the CDR3: TGTGCCAGCAGCCCTAGCGGGGGAGAGAATGAGCAGTTCTTC. Protein: CASSPSGGENEQFF.

The chain recombines TRBV7-2 with TRBJ1-1; D is possibly TRBD1 (5 bases). Germline-derived CDR1 and CDR2 are SGHTA and FQGNSA. The CDR3 covers 18 residues. V gave up 1 base and J gave up 1 base, with 19 bases separating them. In DNA form, the CDR3 reads TGTGCCAGCAGCTTAGATTTTGATACGGGACTTTGGAACACTGAAGCTTTCTTT. Residues: CASSLDFDTGLWNTEAFF. Filled out from reference TRBV7-2 and TRBJ1-1, the complete variable domain reads GAGVSQSPSNKVTEKGKDVELRCDPISGHTALYWYRQSLGQGLEFLIYFQGNSAPDKSGLPSDRFSAERTGGSVSTLTIQRTQQEDSAVYLCASSLDFDTGLWNTEAFFGQGTRLTVV.

CDR3 bases: TGCGCCAGCAGCTTAACAGGGGGCAGGGATGGCTACACCTTC. This gives the protein CASSLTGGRDGYTF. The chain combines TRBV5-1 with TRBJ1-2; 9 bases align to TRBD1. Germline V lookup: CDR1 SGHRS, CDR2 YFSETQ. Trimming took 2 bases from V and 6 from J; bases not matched to a gene: 5. CDR3 length: 14 amino acids. Together with reference TRBV5-1 and TRBJ1-2, the CDR3 gives the full variable domain: KAGVTQTPRYLIKTRGQQVTLSCSPISGHRSVSWYQQTPGQGLQFLFEYFSETQRNKGNFPGRFSGRQFSNSRSEMNVSTLELGDSALYLCASSLTGGRDGYTFGSGTRLTVV.

The rearrangement uses TRBV6-5 and TRBJ2-5, with 7 bases identical to TRBD1. This CDR3 comprises 15 residues. Germline V gene data show CDR1 as MNHEY and CDR2 as SVGAGI. The junction had 15 bases not matched to a gene; V was cut back by 5 bases and J by 9 bases. CDR3 loop: CASSQLPDRPGAQYF. The CDR3 region has the DNA TGTGCCAGCAGTCAACTACCGGACAGGCCCGGGGCCCAGTACTTC.

The genes are TRBV2 and TRBJ1-5, with 8 nucleotides matching TRBD1. This CDR3 spans 16 amino acids. V lost 6 bases to trimming and J lost 2 bases; unmatched junction nucleotides: 9. From germline, CDR1 is SNHLY and CDR2 FYNNEI. The CDR3 protein is CASSAGGTGGNQPQHF. CDR3 coding DNA: TGTGCCAGCAGCGCAGGCGGGACAGGAGGCAATCAGCCCCAGCATTTT.

The V call is TRBV11-2, the J call TRBJ1-2, with 9 bases aligning to TRBD1. There are 13 residues in the CDR3. V trimming: 5 bases; J trimming: 8 bases; junction bases outside the gene matches: 6. CDR1 is SGHAT, CDR2 FQNNGV, per germline. This CDR3 reads CASSPWTGDGYTF. The DNA for the CDR3 is TGTGCCAGCAGCCCGTGGACAGGGGACGGCTACACCTTC.

The rearrangement links TRBV2 to TRBJ1-4; the D gene is possibly TRBD1 (5 bases). The CDR3 totals 15 residues. Germline CDR1 reads SNHLY; CDR2 reads FYNNEI. Deletions cut 7 bases from V and 1 base from J, with 13 bases between. The DNA for the CDR3 is TGTGCCAGCACCAGTAGACAGCTAACTAATGAAAAACTGTTTTTT. Translation gives CASTSRQLTNEKLFF.

This rearrangement joins TRBV27 to TRBJ2-7; the D gene is possibly TRBD1 (6 bases). Germline loops: CDR1 MNHEY, CDR2 SMNVEV (reference sequence). The CDR3 is 13 residues long. V dropped 6 bases and J dropped 0 bases, with 9 bases sitting between them. The CDR3 loop is CASRPTGSYEQYF. CDR3 in DNA: TGTGCCAGCAGACCGACAGGCTCCTACGAGCAGTACTTC.

Details on this clone: Other nucleotide sequences in the sample specify the same CDR3. The chain employs TRBV11-2 and TRBJ1-6; 7 bases are a match to TRBD1. The trim removed 5 bases at V and 9 bases at J, leaving 7 bases unmatched. CDR3 length equals 14 residues. Germline values: CDR1 SGHAT, CDR2 FQNNGV. Here the CDR3 DNA reads TGTGCCAGCAGCCCGGGACAGAGGAGTTCACCCCTCCACTTT. This encodes CASSPGQRSSPLHF.

The chain recombines TRBV7-8 with TRBJ2-3; 7 bases agree with TRBD2. Germline loops: CDR1 SGHVS, CDR2 FQNEAQ. The CDR3 sequence is 16 residues long. Losses at the gene ends were 0 bases for V and 1 base for J; bases not matched to a gene: 4. Here the CDR3 reads CASSLAPSGRTDTQYF. DNA of the CDR3: TGTGCCAGCAGCTTAGCCCCTAGCGGCCGCACAGATACGCAGTATTTT.

The chain couples TRBV19 to TRBJ1-5; the match to TRBD1 covers 7 bases. The ends lost 6 bases at V and 7 bases at J; junction bases unmatched: 12. CDR3 length: 15 amino acids. Germline V gene lookup returns CDR1 LNHDA and CDR2 SQIVND (reference sequence). The CDR3 nucleotides read TGTGCCAGTAGCGCCGAGGGGGCGGTTCGGCAGCCCCAGCATTTT. This codes for CASSAEGAVRQPQHF.

The chain links TRBV2 to TRBJ2-7, with D possibly matching TRBD1 (5 bases). Germline CDR1 is SNHLY and CDR2 is FYNNEI. The CDR3 has 12 residues. The V end lost 6 bases, the J end lost 3 bases, and 9 bases lay between the germline ends. Written as DNA, the CDR3 is TGTGCCAGCAGGGACCAGGGCTACGAGCAGTACGTC. Residues: CASRDQGYEQYV.

The genes are TRBV6-2 or TRBV6-3 and TRBJ2-5, with D maybe TRBD2 (5 bases). CDR1 is MNHEY and CDR2 is SVGEGT in the germline V gene. V lost 5 bases to trimming and J lost 4 bases, with 11 bases between them. The CDR3 sequence is 13 residues long. CDR3 sequence: CASSLGVGETQYF. The CDR3 bases are TGTGCCAGCAGTCTCGGGGTAGGAGAGACCCAGTACTTC.

The genes are TRBV7-3 and TRBJ2-2, with D possibly being TRBD2 (6 bases). CDR3 length: 18 residues. With 5 bases removed from V and 5 bases from J, the gap between germline ends came to 24 bases. Germline V gene data show CDR1 as SGHTA and CDR2 as FQGTGA. CDR3 nucleotide sequence: TGTGCCAGCAGCCCTACCCCCCCAGGAGGGTTAGGGACCGGGGAGCTGTTTTTT. This translates into CASSPTPPGGLGTGELFF.

The gene calls are TRBV10-3 and TRBJ1-1; 8 nucleotides match TRBD1. The CDR3 runs to 14 residues. Germline V gene lookup returns CDR1 ENHRY and CDR2 SYGVKD. With V trimmed by 0 bases and J by 8 bases, 5 bases remained unmatched. CDR3 nucleotide sequence: TGTGCCATCAGTGAGTCGTGGCAGGGGGCCGAAGCTTTCTTT. This codes for CAISESWQGAEAFF.